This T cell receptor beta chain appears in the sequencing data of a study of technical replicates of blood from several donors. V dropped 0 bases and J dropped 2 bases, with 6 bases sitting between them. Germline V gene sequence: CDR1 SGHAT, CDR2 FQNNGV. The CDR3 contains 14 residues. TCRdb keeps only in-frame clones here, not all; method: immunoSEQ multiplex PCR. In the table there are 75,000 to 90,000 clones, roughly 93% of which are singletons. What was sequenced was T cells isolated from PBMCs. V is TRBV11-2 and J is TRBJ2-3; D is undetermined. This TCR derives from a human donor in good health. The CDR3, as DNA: TGTGCCAGCAGCTTAGATCCGGTCACAGATACGCAGTATTTT. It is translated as CASSLDPVTDTQYF.